The 6 T cell receptor beta chains given below trace back to one sample, sequenced in a study of cytomegalovirus exposure and HLA in healthy donors (dated by TCRdb to between 2016 and 2019). The library was obtained by the immunoSEQ multiplex PCR assay. The multiplex PCR relied on a mix of 60 forward primers for TCR Vbeta segments and 13 reverse primers for TCR Jbeta segments. Sourced from immuneACCESS, this table was stored by TCRdb with only in-frame sequences that have V and J called. A share of the clones is absent; for the studies checked, an unresolved V gene accounts for under half, and the remainder has no known explanation. The sample table contains about 190,000 clones; only one count was recorded for more than 75% of them. The ten largest clonotypes hold over 1% of the sample. The sample was PBMCs. The source is a man aged 25-45 years in good health and CMV-seronegative.

This chain joins TRBV14 and TRBJ2-1; D uncertain. The length of the CDR3 is 12 residues. Trimming shortened V by 0 bases and J by 9 bases, and 6 bases separated the two germline ends. Germline V gene lookup returns CDR1 SGHDN and CDR2 FVKESK. CDR3 sequence (DNA): TGTGCCAGCAGCCAAGATGAACTTGAGCAGTTCTTC. Its protein product is CASSQDELEQFF.

The V gene is TRBV4-1, the J gene TRBJ2-1, with TRBD2 identical over 8 bases. Germline V gives CDR1 MGHRA, CDR2 YSYEKL. V lost 3 bases and J lost 8; bases outside the gene matches: 9. The CDR3 is 15 amino acids. CDR3 residues: CASSQPSGRRYEQFF. The CDR3 DNA reads as TGCGCCAGCAGCCAGCCGAGCGGGAGAAGGTATGAGCAGTTCTTC.

This clone has only one observation. This chain connects TRBV2 to TRBJ2-5, with D perhaps matching TRBD2 (6 bases). The V gene lost 3 bases and the J gene lost 1 base, with 9 bases spanning the gap. Germline lookup yields CDR1 SNHLY and CDR2 FYNNEI. The CDR3 is 14 amino acids. CDR3 loop: CASSDWRGQETQYF. The CDR3 DNA follows: TGTGCCAGCAGTGACTGGCGGGGCCAAGAGACCCAGTACTTC.

The rearrangement links TRBV29-1 to TRBJ1-1; 12 bases line up with TRBD1. Germline assignment: CDR1 SQVTM and CDR2 ANQGSEA. Trimming cost V 6 bases and J 7 bases; bases outside gene matches: 3. The CDR3 runs 12 residues. This chain's CDR3 is CSVGTGGVEAFF. For the CDR3, the DNA is TGCAGCGTAGGGACAGGGGGCGTTGAAGCTTTCTTT.

The rearrangement joins TRBV30 to TRBJ2-3; TRBD2 matches 7 bases. Germline lookup yields CDR1 GTSNPN and CDR2 SVGIG (reference sequence). The CDR3 is 13 amino acids. Germline trimming cut 4 bases from V and 3 bases from J; bases unmatched to any gene: 4. CDR3 residues: CAWTGGSTDTQYF. In DNA, the CDR3 is TGTGCCTGGACGGGCGGGAGTACAGATACGCAGTATTTT. Filled out from reference TRBV30 and TRBJ2-3, the complete variable domain reads SQTIHQWPATLVQPVGSPLSLECTVEGTSNPNLYWYRQAAGRGLQLLFYSVGIGQISSEVPQNLSASRPQDRQFILSSKKLLLSDSGFYLCAWTGGSTDTQYFGPGTRLTVL.

This chain uses TRBV7-2 with TRBJ1-5; 7 bases align to TRBD1. Losses at the gene ends were 4 bases for V and 5 bases for J; bases not matched to a gene: 11. The CDR3 is made up of 16 amino acids. Germline V gene data show CDR1 as SGHTA and CDR2 as FQGNSA. This CDR3 is CASSYTGQIRDQPQHF. The CDR3 coding sequence is TGTGCCAGCAGCTACACGGGACAGATCAGGGATCAGCCCCAGCATTTT.